This T cell receptor (beta chain) stems from a study of blood T cell repertoires in COVID-19. Study in general: Samples came from the United States, Italy and Spain, spanning acute and convalescent COVID-19.

In the source study's methods: For nucleated cells, counts were estimated from reference gene primer amplification. The table came from immunoSEQ multiplex PCR; TCRdb's copy has only in-frame clones and leaves some out. V, J and clone size are taken as reported in that table, and D and trimming were inferred from the DNA itself. This sample has 140,000 or so clones; 60% to 85% occur once, and the top ten carry roughly 15%. The CDR3 is 14 amino acids. In germline, CDR1 is SGHRS, CDR2 YFSETQ. Losses at the gene ends were 6 bases for V and 3 bases for J; bases not matched to a gene: 6. Material for sequencing was peripheral blood. The rearrangement links TRBV5-1 to TRBJ2-1; 7 positions agree with TRBD1. The source is a man aged 45-65 years with acute or convalescent COVID-19. The CDR3 DNA sequence: TGCGCCAGCATGGAAGGGGGCGGCTACAATGAGCAGTTCTTC. It is translated as CASMEGGGYNEQFF.